This T cell receptor (beta chain) was recorded in a study of T-cell reconstitution after alpha-beta-depleted transplantation in children. Preparation of the TCRbeta library involved a method that used unique molecular identifiers. TCRdb reprocessed the PCR reads with MiXCR, giving one entry per CDR3 protein. The table includes around 360,000 distinct CDR3 sequences, under 13% detected once. The table lists this clonotype with a few counts. Sample: PBMCs from the stem cell graft donor, taken from the stem cell graft. The source of this sequence is a human donor who donated a stem cell graft to a child with acute lymphoblastic leukemia.

CDR3 in amino acids: CASSLSGGGSYEQYF. In DNA form, the CDR3 reads TGTGCCAGCTCACTGAGCGGAGGGGGTTCCTACGAGCAGTACTTC. This rearrangement joins TRBV18 to TRBJ2-7, with D perhaps assigned TRBD1 or TRBD2 (6 bases each). Between the trimmed V and J ends, which lost 4 bases and 1 base, there was a span of 14 bases. The CDR3 is 15 amino acids. Germline CDR1 reads KGHSH; CDR2 reads LQKENI. Drawing the rest from reference TRBV18 and TRBJ2-7, the complete variable domain is NAGVMQNPRHLVRRRGQEARLRCSPMKGHSHVYWYRQLPEEGLKFMVYLQKENIIDESGMPKERFSAEFPKEGPSILRIQQVVRGDSAAYFCASSLSGGGSYEQYFGPGTRLTVT.